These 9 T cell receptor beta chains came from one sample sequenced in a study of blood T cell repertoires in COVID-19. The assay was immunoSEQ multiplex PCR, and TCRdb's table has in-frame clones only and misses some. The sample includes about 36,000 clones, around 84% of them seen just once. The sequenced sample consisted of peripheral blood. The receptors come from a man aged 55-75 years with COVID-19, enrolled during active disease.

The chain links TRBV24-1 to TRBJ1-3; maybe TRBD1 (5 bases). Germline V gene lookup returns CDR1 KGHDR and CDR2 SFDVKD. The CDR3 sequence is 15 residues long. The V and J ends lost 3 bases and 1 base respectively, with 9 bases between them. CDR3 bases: TGTGCCACCAGTGATGTGGGGGGTTCTGGAAACACCATATATTTT. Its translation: CATSDVGGSGNTIYF.

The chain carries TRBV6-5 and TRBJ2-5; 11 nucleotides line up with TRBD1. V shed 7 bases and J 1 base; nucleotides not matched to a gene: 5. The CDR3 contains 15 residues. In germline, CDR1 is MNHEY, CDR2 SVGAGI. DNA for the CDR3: TGTGCCAGCACGGGGACAGGGGGGCCCCAAGAGACCCAGTACTTC. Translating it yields CASTGTGGPQETQYF.

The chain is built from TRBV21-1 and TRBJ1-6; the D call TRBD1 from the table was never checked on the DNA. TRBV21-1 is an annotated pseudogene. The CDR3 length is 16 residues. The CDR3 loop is CASSKVWDRVNSPLHF. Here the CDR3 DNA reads TGTGCCAGCAGCAAAGTATGGGACAGAGTTAATTCACCCCTCCACTTT.

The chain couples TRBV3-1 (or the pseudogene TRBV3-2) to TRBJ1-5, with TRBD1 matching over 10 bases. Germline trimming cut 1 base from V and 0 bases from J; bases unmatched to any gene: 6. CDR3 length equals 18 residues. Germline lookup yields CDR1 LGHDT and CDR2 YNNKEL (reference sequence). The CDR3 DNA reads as TGTGCCAGCAGCCAAGGAGGACAGGGGGGAATTAGCAATCAGCCCCAGCATTTT. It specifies CASSQGGQGGISNQPQHF.

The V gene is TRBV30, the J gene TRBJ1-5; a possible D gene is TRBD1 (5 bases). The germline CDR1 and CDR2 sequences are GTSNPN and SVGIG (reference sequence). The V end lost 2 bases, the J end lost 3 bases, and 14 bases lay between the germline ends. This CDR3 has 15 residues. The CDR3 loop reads CAWSQMGLSNQPQHF. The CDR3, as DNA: TGTGCCTGGAGTCAAATGGGACTTTCCAATCAGCCCCAGCATTTT.

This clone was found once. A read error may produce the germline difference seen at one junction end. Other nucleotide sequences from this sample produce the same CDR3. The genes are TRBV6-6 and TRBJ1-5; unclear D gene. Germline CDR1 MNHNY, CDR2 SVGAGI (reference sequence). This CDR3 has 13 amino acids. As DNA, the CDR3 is TGTGCCAGTAGTTTGGGCCGTGATCAGCCCCAGCATTTT. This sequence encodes CASSLGRDQPQHF.

The CDR3 nucleotides are TGTGCCAGCAGTTCACAGCGGGAACTCCCAGAGACCCAGTACTTC. This gives the protein CASSSQRELPETQYF. This chain uses TRBV28 with TRBJ2-5; 7 bases line up with TRBD2. This CDR3 has 15 residues. CDR1 MDHEN and CDR2 SYDVKM come from the germline V gene. Unmatched junction bases numbered 9, after V lost 4 bases and J lost 4 bases. The full variable domain, with the rest looked up from reference TRBV28 and TRBJ2-5, is DVKVTQSSRYLVKRTGEKVFLECVQDMDHENMFWYRQDPGLGLRLIYFSYDVKMKEKGDIPEGYSVSREKKERFSLILESASTNQTSMYLCASSSQRELPETQYFGPGTRLLVL.

This chain's CDR3 is CASSQDFPLAGEGEQFF. The CDR3 DNA is TGTGCCAGCAGCCAAGATTTCCCCCTAGCGGGAGAGGGTGAGCAGTTCTTC. The chain uses TRBV3-1 (or the pseudogene TRBV3-2) and TRBJ2-1; 10 bases are a match to TRBD2. Germline CDR1 is LGHDT and CDR2 is YNNKEL (reference sequence). The CDR3 consists of 17 residues. The trim removed 0 bases at V and 9 bases at J, leaving 11 bases unmatched.

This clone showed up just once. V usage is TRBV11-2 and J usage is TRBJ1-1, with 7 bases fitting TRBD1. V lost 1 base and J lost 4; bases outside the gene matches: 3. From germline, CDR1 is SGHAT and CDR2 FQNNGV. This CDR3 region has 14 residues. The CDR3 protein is CASSLGPGGTEAFF. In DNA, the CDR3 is TGTGCCAGCAGCTTAGGGCCAGGGGGCACTGAAGCTTTCTTT.